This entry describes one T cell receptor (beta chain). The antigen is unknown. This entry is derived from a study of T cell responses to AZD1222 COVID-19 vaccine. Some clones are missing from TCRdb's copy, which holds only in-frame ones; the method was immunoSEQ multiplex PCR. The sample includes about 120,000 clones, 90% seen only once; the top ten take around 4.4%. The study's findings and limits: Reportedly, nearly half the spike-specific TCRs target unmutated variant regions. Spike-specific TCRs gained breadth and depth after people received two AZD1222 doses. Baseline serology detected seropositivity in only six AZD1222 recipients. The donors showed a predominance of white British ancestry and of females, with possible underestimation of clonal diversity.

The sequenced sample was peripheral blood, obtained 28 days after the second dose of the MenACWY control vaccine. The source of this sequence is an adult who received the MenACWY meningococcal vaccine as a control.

In DNA, the CDR3 is TGTGCCAGCAGCCCAAGCAACTCTGGAAACACCATATATTTT. Translating it yields CASSPSNSGNTIYF. The chain combines TRBV3-1 (or the pseudogene TRBV3-2) with TRBJ1-3; D is unclear. This CDR3 has 14 amino acids. With 4 bases removed from V and 0 bases from J, the gap between germline ends came to 7 bases. Germline-derived CDR1 and CDR2 are LGHDT and YNNKEL (reference sequence).